This is a list of T cell receptor beta chains from one sample in a study of blood T cell repertoires in COVID-19. Profiling relied on immunoSEQ multiplex PCR, and the TCRdb table lists in-frame clones only, not all of them. This sample carries over 250,000 clones, roughly 77% of them seen once, and the ten largest clones take 3% to 3.5%. The sequenced sample was peripheral blood. Receptors originate from an elderly woman with acute or convalescent COVID-19. Both conserved end residues are part of each CDR3. The D gene is left open where the match is weak. Not all rows give a size; the values are once, few, many and, for expanded clones, a class.

CASSIPGRANYGYTF | TGTGCCAGTAGTATTCCGGGTAGAGCTAACTATGGCTACACCTTC | TRBV19 | . | . | TRBJ1-2 | 15
CASSFYPYRSSYEQYF | TGTGCCAGCAGTTTCTACCCATACAGGAGCTCCTACGAGCAGTACTTC | TRBV27 | . | . | TRBJ2-7 | 16
CASSLVAGANEQFF | TGCGCCAGCAGCTTGGTAGCGGGGGCCAATGAGCAGTTCTTC | TRBV5-1 | TRBD2 | . | TRBJ2-1 | 14
CASSAQVGRGVYEQYF | TGTGCCAGCAGCGCCCAAGTAGGGCGGGGGGTCTACGAGCAGTACTTC | TRBV9 | TRBD2 | . | TRBJ2-7 | 16
CASSHLAGWNSDTQYF | TGTGCCAGCAGCCATTTAGCGGGATGGAACTCAGATACGCAGTATTTT | TRBV3-1/TRBV3-2 | TRBD2 | . | TRBJ2-3 | 16
CATRPGVSTDTQYF | TGTGCCACCAGACCAGGGGTAAGCACAGATACGCAGTATTTT | TRBV19 | . | . | TRBJ2-3 | 14
CASSSTATGNGYTF | TGTGCCAGCAGTTCGACCGCGACAGGGAATGGCTACACCTTC | TRBV27 | TRBD1 | . | TRBJ1-2 | 14
CASSPKGNTQYF | TGTGCCAGCAGCCCGAAGGGGAATACGCAGTATTTT | TRBV12-3/TRBV12-4 | . | once | TRBJ2-3 | 12
CASSQVDGLEAFF | TGTGCCAGCAGCCAAGTCGATGGGCTGGAAGCTTTCTTT | TRBV3-1/TRBV3-2 | . | few | TRBJ1-1 | 13
CASSLRQDKNIQYF | TGTGCCAGCAGTTTAAGGCAGGACAAAAACATTCAGTACTTC | TRBV27 | . | . | TRBJ2-4 | 14
CASSGQGRRGYTF | TGTGCCAGCAGTGGACAGGGGAGGCGTGGCTACACCTTC | TRBV6-2/TRBV6-3 | TRBD1 | . | TRBJ1-2 | 13
CASGQGSNYGYTF | TGTGCCAGCGGACAGGGGTCTAACTATGGCTACACCTTC | TRBV6-5 | TRBD1 | . | TRBJ1-2 | 13
CASSQNDRGGKGYTF | TGTGCCAGCAGCCAGAACGACAGGGGGGGAAAGGGCTACACCTTC | TRBV3-1/TRBV3-2 | TRBD1 | . | TRBJ1-2 | 15
CASSRPGQRNTGELFF | TGTGCCAGCAGCCGACCGGGACAACGGAACACCGGGGAGCTGTTTTTT | TRBV11-2 | . | . | TRBJ2-2 | 16
CASSPGTWGGELFF | TGTGCCAGCAGCCCCGGGACTTGGGGCGGGGAGCTGTTTTTT | TRBV7-2 | . | . | TRBJ2-2 | 14
CASRTNTEAFF | TGTGCCAGCAGGACTAACACTGAAGCTTTCTTT | TRBV27 | . | . | TRBJ1-1 | 11
CARGTGGRETQYF | TGTGCTCGGGGGACCGGGGGACGGGAGACCCAGTACTTC | TRBV30 | . | few | TRBJ2-5 | 13
CASSPRSEQFF | TGTGCCAGCAGTCCCCGTTCGGAGCAGTTCTTC | TRBV28 | . | . | TRBJ2-1 | 11
CASKRGSTQYF | TGTGCCAGCAAGAGGGGGAGTACGCAGTATTTT | TRBV2 | . | . | TRBJ2-3 | 11
CASSTPVSGNTIYF | TGTGCCAGTAGTACCCCCGTCTCTGGAAACACCATATATTTT | TRBV19 | . | once | TRBJ1-3 | 14
CASTHTGGQPQHF | TGTGCCAGCACCCACACCGGCGGGCAGCCCCAGCATTTT | TRBV12-3/TRBV12-4 | . | . | TRBJ1-5 | 13
CASSPPVQAGGETQYF | TGTGCCAGCTCACCACCGGTGCAAGCGGGAGGGGAGACCCAGTACTTC | TRBV18 | TRBD2 | . | TRBJ2-5 | 16
CASSKGEAGGLYEQYF | TGTGCCAGCAGCAAAGGAGAGGCGGGGGGTCTCTACGAGCAGTACTTC | TRBV21-1 | . | . | TRBJ2-7 | 16
CASSPPGLAGFGEQFF | TGTGCCAGCAGCCCCCCGGGACTAGCGGGGTTTGGTGAGCAGTTCTTC | TRBV3-1/TRBV3-2 | TRBD2 | . | TRBJ2-1 | 16
CASSLEGESNQPQHF | TGTGCCAGCAGTTTAGAAGGAGAGAGCAATCAGCCCCAGCATTTT | TRBV27 | . | . | TRBJ1-5 | 15
CASRRTGGIYGYTF | TGTGCCAGCAGACGGACAGGGGGGATCTATGGCTACACCTTC | TRBV2 | TRBD1 | . | TRBJ1-2 | 14
CASSYINEQFF | TGTGCCAGCAGCTATATCAATGAGCAGTTCTTC | TRBV5-6 | . | . | TRBJ2-1 | 11
CASSRLAGAEQYF | TGTGCCAGCAGTCGACTAGCGGGAGCCGAGCAGTACTTC | TRBV2 | TRBD2 | once | TRBJ2-7 | 13
CASRITSGSGEQYF | TGTGCCAGCAGGATCACTAGCGGGAGCGGCGAGCAGTACTTC | TRBV2 | TRBD2 | . | TRBJ2-7 | 14